One T cell receptor beta chain is described in this entry. What it binds is unknown. Germline loops: CDR1 MNHEY, CDR2 SVGAGI. CDR3 length: 16 amino acids. V trimming: 2 bases; J trimming: 3 bases; junction bases outside the gene matches: 9. The sample comes from a study of Graves' ophthalmopathy and Graves' hyperthyroidism. Study-level findings and limits: Blood also contained most of the expanded thyroid clonotypes above 0.001 frequency.

Amplified TCR beta CDR3 regions were obtained using RNA transcripts as template. An opening RT-PCR round employed HTBI primers and preceded a second-round multiplex PCR. TCRdb used MiXCR to reprocess the multiplex PCR reads, holding one entry per CDR3 protein. The data show fewer than 400,000 distinct CDR3 sequences, roughly 18% seen once. The sequence was obtained from a woman aged 18-29 years with Graves' ophthalmopathy. The chain employs TRBV6-5 and TRBJ2-7; 8 bases line up with TRBD1. Sequenced sample: peripheral blood. CDR3 loop: CASSYRRPGGDYEQYF. CDR3 in DNA: TGTGCCAGCAGTTACCGTCGTCCAGGGGGCGACTACGAGCAGTACTTC.